The rows below give T cell receptor beta chains drawn from one sample of a study of CD8 T cells in ankylosing spondylitis. TCRdb recomputed calls from the 5' RACE reads with MiXCR, one row per CDR3 protein. Of 220,000 or so distinct CDR3 sequences listed, 18% are singletons. Input material: blood, either unsorted or a sorted T cell fraction (not recorded which). The receptor source for this set is a male donor with ankylosing spondylitis. Both conserved end residues are part of each CDR3. The D gene is left open where the match is weak. Size values are once, few and many counts, or a class for expanded clones, and some rows have none.

TRBV12-3/TRBV12-4 | few | - | CASSGGVINEQFF
TRBV3-1 | medium-sized | TRBD2 | CASSQVWTSGSQETQYF
TRBV12-3/TRBV12-4 | many | - | CASSLTDTFSYEQYF
TRBV20-1 | - | TRBD1 | CSAPAGQGAEQYF
TRBV4-1 | - | - | CASSQDGHEQYF
TRBV7-8 | few | - | CASSPDGGDQETQYF
TRBV11-3 | few | - | CASSLASSTEAFF
TRBV12-3/TRBV12-4 | many | TRBD2 | CASSPESSGRRDEQFF
TRBV29-1 | few | TRBD2 | CSVEDPTSGMGDTQYF
TRBV4-2 | few | - | CASSQDGPYISTEAFF
TRBV5-6 | - | TRBD1 | CASGQVSGELFF
TRBV2 | - | - | CASIEGSTGYTEAFF
TRBV2 | few | - | CASRGGTTEAFF
TRBV15 | few | - | CATRGDTDTQYF
TRBV4-1 | few | TRBD2 | CASSQPAGPPSNEQFF
TRBV12-3/TRBV12-4 | - | - | CASSQLPANTEAFF
TRBV20-1 | - | - | CSARMDRSYEQYF
TRBV2 | - | - | CASTDWSSYNEQFF
TRBV11-3 | few | - | CASSLRGPNTEAFF
TRBV30 | - | - | CAWGDSYNEQFF
TRBV6-2/TRBV6-3 | - | TRBD1 | CASSYSGQGSEAFF
TRBV9 | - | - | CASSDPRENTEAFF
TRBV6-2/TRBV6-3 | - | - | CASSYRLLRPQHF
TRBV5-1 | - | TRBD1 | CASSFFTGAYTEAFF
TRBV15 | - | TRBD1 | CASTGGYGYTF
TRBV5-1 | many | - | CASSLEGNYEQYF
TRBV11-2 | few | - | CASSLGTDFTPNEQFF
TRBV29-1 | - | TRBD1 | CSVGQGNGYTF
TRBV27 | - | TRBD2 | CASSFSRSGMGTDTQYF
TRBV12-3/TRBV12-4 | - | - | CASSFQGFYEQYF
TRBV12-3/TRBV12-4 | few | - | CASSLLKGTTGELFF
TRBV20-1 | - | TRBD1 | CSAGGDRARGDYGYTF
TRBV6-2/TRBV6-3 | - | - | CASGQTGGYEQYF
TRBV30 | - | - | CAWSVLPGANQPQHF
TRBV4-1 | few | - | CASSTPRGVPYTF
TRBV7-3 | - | TRBD2 | CASSFQAGYDNEQFF
TRBV5-1 | few | TRBD2 | CASSLSGGRANTGELFF
TRBV10-3 | few | TRBD2 | CAISPDTSGSINEQFF
TRBV20-1 | few | - | CSARVGNTEAFF
TRBV5-5 | - | - | CASSLLSGEDIQYF
TRBV6-4 | - | - | CASSDQPYNEQFF
TRBV7-9 | few | - | CASRPVVADTQYF
TRBV11-2 | - | - | CASSFFGASTYEQYF
TRBV9 | - | - | CASSPRPAQYF
TRBV3-1 | - | - | CASSITVEDTEAFF
TRBV11-3 | few | - | CASNQVRNQPQHF
TRBV7-9 | - | - | CASSLGQPEAFF
TRBV7-9 | - | - | CASSLADSTYEQYF
TRBV30 | few | TRBD2 | CAWSLGLAGGDEQFF
TRBV7-3 | few | TRBD2 | CASSPRTSGGMTGELFF
TRBV2 | - | - | CASGASGQSAKNIQYF
TRBV20-1 | few | - | CSAPRGDSYEQYF
TRBV5-6 | - | - | CASSLVLIDEAFF
TRBV20-1 | - | TRBD2 | CSARVLAGEYNEQFF
TRBV12-3/TRBV12-4 | few | - | CASSPEDFLDGFF
TRBV12-3/TRBV12-4 | - | - | CASSSGGEFYQPQHF
TRBV3-1 | - | - | CASSQQLTDTQYF